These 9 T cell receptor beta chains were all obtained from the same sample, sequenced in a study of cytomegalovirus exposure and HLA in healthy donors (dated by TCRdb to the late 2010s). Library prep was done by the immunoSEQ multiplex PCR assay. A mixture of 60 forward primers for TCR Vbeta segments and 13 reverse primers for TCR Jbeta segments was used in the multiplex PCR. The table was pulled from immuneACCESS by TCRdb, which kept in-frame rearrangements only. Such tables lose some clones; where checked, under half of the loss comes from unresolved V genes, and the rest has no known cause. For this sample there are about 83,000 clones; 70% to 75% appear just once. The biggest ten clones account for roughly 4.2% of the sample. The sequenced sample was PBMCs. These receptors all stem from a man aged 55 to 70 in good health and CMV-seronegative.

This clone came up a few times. The CDR3 reads CASSLEEKQYF. The CDR3 DNA reads TGCGCCAGCAGCCTCGAGGAAAAGCAGTACTTC. The chain recombines TRBV5-1 with TRBJ2-7; no firm D call. CDR3 length equals 11 residues. V lost 4 bases to trimming and J lost 8 bases, with 10 bases between them. Germline CDR1 and CDR2: SGHRS and YFSETQ.

The CDR3 nucleotides are TGTGCCAGCAGCACCCAAGGTCGGGGGATGGGGGAGACCCAGTACTTC. This sequence encodes CASSTQGRGMGETQYF. This chain joins TRBV7-2 and TRBJ2-5, with D maybe TRBD2 (6 bases). The CDR3 consists of 16 residues. The germline CDR1 and CDR2 sequences are SGHTA and FQGNSA. V lost 5 bases to trimming and J lost 5 bases, with 21 bases between them.

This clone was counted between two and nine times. CDR3 residues: CASSRDGGSGANVLTF. For the CDR3, the DNA is TGTGCCAGCAGCCGGGACGGGGGCTCTGGGGCCAACGTCCTGACTTTC. The chain combines TRBV7-3 with TRBJ2-6, with D perhaps matching TRBD2 (6 bases). CDR3 size: 16 residues. Trimming pared 5 bases from V and 0 bases from J, leaving 11 bases between. CDR1 SGHTA and CDR2 FQGTGA come from the germline V gene.

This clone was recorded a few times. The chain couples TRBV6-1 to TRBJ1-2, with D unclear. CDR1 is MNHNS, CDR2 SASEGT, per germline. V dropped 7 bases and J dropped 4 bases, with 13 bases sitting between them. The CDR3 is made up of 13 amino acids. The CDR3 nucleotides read TGTGCCAGCATCAGTTCACAGTTCTATGGCTACACCTTC. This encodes CASISSQFYGYTF.

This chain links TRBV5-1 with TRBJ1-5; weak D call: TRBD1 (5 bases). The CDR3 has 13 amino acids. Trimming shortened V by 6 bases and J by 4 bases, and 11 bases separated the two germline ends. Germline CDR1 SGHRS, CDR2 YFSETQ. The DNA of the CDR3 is TGCGCCAGCAAGGGGTCGTCAAATCAGCCCCAGCATTTT. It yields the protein CASKGSSNQPQHF. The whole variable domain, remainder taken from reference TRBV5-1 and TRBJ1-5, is KAGVTQTPRYLIKTRGQQVTLSCSPISGHRSVSWYQQTPGQGLQFLFEYFSETQRNKGNFPGRFSGRQFSNSRSEMNVSTLELGDSALYLCASKGSSNQPQHFGDGTRLSIL.

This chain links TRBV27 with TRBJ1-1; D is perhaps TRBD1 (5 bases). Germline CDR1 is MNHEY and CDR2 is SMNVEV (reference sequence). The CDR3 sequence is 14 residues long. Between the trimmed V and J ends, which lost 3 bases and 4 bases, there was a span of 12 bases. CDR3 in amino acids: CASSFSRRGTEAFF. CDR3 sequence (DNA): TGTGCCAGCAGTTTCTCCAGGAGGGGCACTGAAGCTTTCTTT.

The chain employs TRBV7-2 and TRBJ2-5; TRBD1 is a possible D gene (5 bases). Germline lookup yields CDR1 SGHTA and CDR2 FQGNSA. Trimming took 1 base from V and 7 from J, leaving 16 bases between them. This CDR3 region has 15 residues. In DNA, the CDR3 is TGTGCCAGCAGCTTAGGGGGCCCGACAAGGGGGACCCAGTACTTC. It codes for CASSLGGPTRGTQYF.

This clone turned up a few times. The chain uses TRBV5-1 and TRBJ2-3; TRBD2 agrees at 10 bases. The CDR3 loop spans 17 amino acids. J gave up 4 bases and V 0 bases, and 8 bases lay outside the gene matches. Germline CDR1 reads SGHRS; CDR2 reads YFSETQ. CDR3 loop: CASSLDLAGVPPDTQYF. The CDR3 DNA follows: TGCGCCAGCAGCTTGGATCTAGCGGGGGTACCCCCAGATACGCAGTATTTT.

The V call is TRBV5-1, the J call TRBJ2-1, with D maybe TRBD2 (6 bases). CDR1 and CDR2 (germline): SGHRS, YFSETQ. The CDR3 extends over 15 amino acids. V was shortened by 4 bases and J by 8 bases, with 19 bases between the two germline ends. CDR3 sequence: CASSRTNTRSDEQFF. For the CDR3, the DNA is TGCGCCAGCAGCCGGACTAACACCCGAAGCGATGAGCAGTTCTTC.